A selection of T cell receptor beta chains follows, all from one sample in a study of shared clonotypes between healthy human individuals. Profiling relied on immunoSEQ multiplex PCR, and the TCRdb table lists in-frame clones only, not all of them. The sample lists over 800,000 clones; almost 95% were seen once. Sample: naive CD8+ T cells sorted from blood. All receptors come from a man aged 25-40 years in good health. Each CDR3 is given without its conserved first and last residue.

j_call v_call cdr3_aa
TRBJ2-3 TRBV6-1 ASSEKPLAGSDTQY
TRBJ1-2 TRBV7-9 ASSLGTDLGGYT
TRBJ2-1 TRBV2 ASPGTPSSYNEQF
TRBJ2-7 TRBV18 ASSTFLGGRLYEQY
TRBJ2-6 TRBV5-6 ASSSGQGSSGANVLT
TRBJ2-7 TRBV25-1 ASSEAGGSYEQY
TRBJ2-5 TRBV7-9 ASNLGETQY
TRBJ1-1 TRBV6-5 ASSYSRGKPEAF
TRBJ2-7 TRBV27 ASSRTGREQY
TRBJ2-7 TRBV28 ASRSMVIFWDSSYEQY